A selection of T cell receptor beta chains follows, all from one sample in a study of blood T cells in healthy people across ages. Each CDR3 protein gets one entry after TCRdb re-called the 5' RACE reads with MiXCR. The sample shows 600,000 to 850,000 distinct CDR3 sequences, 25% of them seen only once. This sample was shared with a second study, whose subject was T cells of mothers and their children.

Sequenced input: blood. Every receptor here comes from a boy younger than 18 in good health. Each CDR3 is given with its conserved first and last residue. D genes are given only for firm matches. The size of a clone is reported for some rows only, either as once, few or many, or as a class for expanded clones.

CDR3nt	CDR3aa	abundance	v_gene	j_gene	d_gene
TGTGCCAGCAGCCCCACGCCTGATGGCTACACCTTC	CASSPTPDGYTF	few	TRBV7-9	TRBJ1-2	.
TGCAGCCCCAGAAGCTCCTACAATGAGCAGTTCTTC	CSPRSSYNEQFF	.	TRBV29-1	TRBJ2-1	.
TGTGCCAGCAGCTTAGCCACCCCGCGAAACCAAGAGACCCAGTACTTC	CASSLATPRNQETQYF	few	TRBV7-9	TRBJ2-5	.
TGCGCCAGCAGCTTGCAGGGGATGACTAGCACAGATACGCAGTATTTT	CASSLQGMTSTDTQYF	once	TRBV5-1	TRBJ2-3	.
TGCAGTGCCACGGGGGGGCAATACTACAATGAGCAGTTCTTC	CSATGGQYYNEQFF	few	TRBV20-1	TRBJ2-1	TRBD2
TGCGCCAGCAGCCAAGAATCCAGGGTTAGGGAAAAACTGTTTTTT	CASSQESRVREKLFF	few	TRBV4-1	TRBJ1-4	.
TGTGCCAGCTCCCAGGACAGGAAGGAAGCTTTCTTT	CASSQDRKEAFF	.	TRBV18	TRBJ1-1	TRBD1
TGTGCCAGCAGTTTCACGGGAGCAAGGCAAGAGACCCAGTACTTC	CASSFTGARQETQYF	many	TRBV6-2/TRBV6-3	TRBJ2-5	.
TGTGCCAGCAGTTTGGGATCCCGATCCTACGAGCAGTACTTC	CASSLGSRSYEQYF	.	TRBV12-3/TRBV12-4	TRBJ2-7	.
TGCAGCGTTGAAGCACGGGGCAGGGGGCAAGAGACCCAGTACTTC	CSVEARGRGQETQYF	.	TRBV29-1	TRBJ2-5	TRBD1
TGTGCCAGCAGTTTATCGCCCTCCCGGCTTAGCTCCTACAATGAGCAGTTCTTC	CASSLSPSRLSSYNEQFF	.	TRBV27	TRBJ2-1	.
TGTGCCAGCAGTAAAGGACAGGGGGCTGGGGACACCATATATTTT	CASSKGQGAGDTIYF	.	TRBV12-3/TRBV12-4	TRBJ1-3	TRBD1
TGTGCCAGCAGCGCGCACTTTCCGGGACTAGCGGACGAGCAGTACTTC	CASSAHFPGLADEQYF	.	TRBV3-1	TRBJ2-7	TRBD2
TGCGCCAGCAGCCCGGGACAGTCGGGCTCTGGAAACACCATATATTTT	CASSPGQSGSGNTIYF	few	TRBV4-1	TRBJ1-3	TRBD1
TGTGCCAGCAGCCCCAGCCCGGGGGCAGATTATGGCTACACCTTC	CASSPSPGADYGYTF	few	TRBV7-9	TRBJ1-2	.
TGTGCCAGCAGTGCGCGGACAGGGTCGAACACCGGGGAGCTGTTTTTT	CASSARTGSNTGELFF	few	TRBV12-3/TRBV12-4	TRBJ2-2	TRBD1
TGTGCCAGCAGCTCCCGGGGGGCCCGAGAGACCCAGTACTTC	CASSSRGARETQYF	.	TRBV7-6	TRBJ2-5	.
TGTGCCAGCAGCTTATTGCAGGGCTATGGAGAGACCCAGTACTTC	CASSLLQGYGETQYF	few	TRBV7-9	TRBJ2-5	.
TGTGCCAGCAGTTTAATAGGAGGGGCCATCTCTGGAAACACCATATATTTT	CASSLIGGAISGNTIYF	few	TRBV27	TRBJ1-3	.
TGTGCCAGCAGCCAAGAACGGGGGAGGGCGTACTACGAGCAGTACTTC	CASSQERGRAYYEQYF	.	TRBV3-1	TRBJ2-7	TRBD2
TGTGCCAGCAGCTCCTCTAGCGCCCTCACAGATACGCAGTATTTT	CASSSSSALTDTQYF	.	TRBV7-9	TRBJ2-3	.
TGTGCCACCAGTGATTCCAGACAGGGGGCCGTCGACACCGGGGAGCTGTTTTTT	CATSDSRQGAVDTGELFF	few	TRBV24-1	TRBJ2-2	TRBD1
TGTGCCAGCAGTGCATGGGGGGCGGGGGGGCGCTTGTTAGATACGCAGTATTTT	CASSAWGAGGRLLDTQYF	.	TRBV28	TRBJ2-3	TRBD2
TGTGCCAGCAGCCAAGATAGGGGGACTGCGGGGGACAATGAGCAGTTCTTC	CASSQDRGTAGDNEQFF	once	TRBV3-1	TRBJ2-1	.
TGTGCCAGCAGCCGGGACCTCCACTCACAGCCCCAGCATTTT	CASSRDLHSQPQHF	few	TRBV7-9	TRBJ1-5	.
TGTGCCAGCAGCTGGGAGGGCAGGACTGGAAACACCATATATTTT	CASSWEGRTGNTIYF	.	TRBV5-8	TRBJ1-3	.
TGCGCCAGCAGCCAAGATGGAAGGACAGGGTCCATTCAGTACTTC	CASSQDGRTGSIQYF	.	TRBV4-3	TRBJ2-4	TRBD1
TGTGCCAGCAGTGATGTGTCAGGTCCCTATGGCTACACCTTC	CASSDVSGPYGYTF	many	TRBV6-1	TRBJ1-2	.
TGTGCCAGCCAAGACTTGGCGGTTGAGCAGTTCTTC	CASQDLAVEQFF	.	TRBV28	TRBJ2-1	.
TGTGCCAGCAGCACCGGGACAGGGGGAAGTTATGGCTACACCTTC	CASSTGTGGSYGYTF	.	TRBV6-1	TRBJ1-2	TRBD1
TGTGCCAGCAGTTTGACTAGCGGCCCAGGCGAGCAGTACTTC	CASSLTSGPGEQYF	.	TRBV27	TRBJ2-7	TRBD2
TGTGCCAGCAGCCCGGCGACGGGAACGGTTAGCTCGGGGGAGCAGTACTTC	CASSPATGTVSSGEQYF	.	TRBV4-2	TRBJ2-7	.
TGTGCCAGCAATGATAATCAGCCCCAGCATTTT	CASNDNQPQHF	.	TRBV28	TRBJ1-5	.
TGTGCCAGCAGCATGAGGGGGGGGAAGGACACTGAAGCTTTCTTT	CASSMRGGKDTEAFF	few	TRBV11-3	TRBJ1-1	.
TGCGCCAGCAGGGCGGGAGGGGGCTCCTACGAGCAGTACTTC	CASRAGGGSYEQYF	.	TRBV5-1	TRBJ2-7	TRBD2
TGTGCCAGCAGCCAAGCTACATTAACTAATGAAAAACTGTTTTTT	CASSQATLTNEKLFF	.	TRBV3-1	TRBJ1-4	.
TGCAGCGTTGATCCTGACAGGGGGACTAAGACCCAGTACTTC	CSVDPDRGTKTQYF	few	TRBV29-1	TRBJ2-5	TRBD1
TGTGCCACCAGCAGAGAGGGAACAGGGGGCTACGAGCAGTACTTC	CATSREGTGGYEQYF	.	TRBV15	TRBJ2-7	TRBD1
TGTGCCAGCAGTTTAACCACTAGCGGGAGCGCTAAAGGCAATGAGCAGTTCTTC	CASSLTTSGSAKGNEQFF	.	TRBV28	TRBJ2-1	TRBD2
TGCAGTGCTAGATTGGCCAGCTCCTACAATGAGCAGTTCTTC	CSARLASSYNEQFF	few	TRBV20-1	TRBJ2-1	.
TGTGCCAGCAGCGTCGGGGGATCGAGTGAGCAGTTCTTC	CASSVGGSSEQFF	few	TRBV9	TRBJ2-1	.
TGCAGCGTTGGGGTAGCGGGAGGGCTGGCAGATACGCAGTATTTT	CSVGVAGGLADTQYF	few	TRBV29-1	TRBJ2-3	TRBD2